These T cell receptor beta chains were read from a single sample in a study of blood T cells in healthy people across ages. TCRdb redid the calling of the 5' RACE reads with MiXCR, one entry per CDR3 protein. The data hold roughly 1 million distinct CDR3 sequences, with approximately 25% observed a single time. These same data were also listed under a study on T cells of mothers and their children.

The sequencing input was blood. These TCRs come from a girl aged 2 to 9 in good health. Each CDR3 is given with its conserved first and last residue. Fields, in order: CDR3 protein, CDR3 DNA, D gene, clone size, V gene, J gene. A D gene is named only where the DNA matches it firmly. Rows may omit the clone size; those that give it use once, few, many or a size class.

CASSLEPLPNTEAFF,TGCGCCAGCAGCTTGGAACCACTCCCGAACACTGAAGCTTTCTTT,-,-,TRBV5-1,TRBJ1-1
CASSPPSLAKNIQYF,TGTGCCAGCAGTCCCCCTTCGTTAGCCAAAAACATTCAGTACTTC,-,once,TRBV28,TRBJ2-4
CAIRASPGLAGVGYEQYF,TGTGCCATAAGGGCGAGTCCGGGACTAGCGGGAGTTGGCTACGAGCAGTACTTC,TRBD2,-,TRBV7-9,TRBJ2-7
CASTIGLAGYNEQFF,TGTGCCAGCACGATAGGACTAGCGGGGTACAATGAGCAGTTCTTC,TRBD2,few,TRBV7-9,TRBJ2-1
CASSSLRGENYGYTF,TGTGCCAGCAGCTCCTTGAGGGGCGAGAACTATGGCTACACCTTC,-,-,TRBV7-9,TRBJ1-2
CASSPTGTGSNYGYTF,TGTGCCAGCAGTCCCACCGGGACAGGGTCTAACTATGGCTACACCTTC,TRBD1,-,TRBV4-2,TRBJ1-2
CSAALSSYNEQFF,TGCAGCGCCGCACTTAGCTCCTACAATGAGCAGTTCTTC,-,few,TRBV29-1,TRBJ2-1
CAGSPPSDEQYF,TGTGCCGGCAGTCCTCCCTCGGACGAGCAGTACTTC,-,-,TRBV6-5,TRBJ2-7
CASSGGGQFRQRTNEKLFF,TGCGCCAGCAGCGGCGGCGGCCAATTTAGACAGCGCACTAATGAAAAACTGTTTTTT,-,-,TRBV4-1,TRBJ1-4
CASSQSSGRARVTGELFF,TGTGCCAGCAGCCAAAGTAGCGGGAGGGCCCGGGTCACCGGGGAGCTGTTTTTT,TRBD2,-,TRBV3-1,TRBJ2-2
CASREGERNTEAFF,TGTGCCAGTAGGGAGGGGGAGAGGAACACTGAAGCTTTCTTT,-,-,TRBV19,TRBJ1-1
CASSSLGQNYGYTF,TGTGCCAGCAGCTCGCTAGGACAGAACTATGGCTACACCTTC,-,-,TRBV13,TRBJ1-2
CASSSKRENEQYF,TGTGCCAGCAGCTCCAAGCGGGAGAACGAGCAGTACTTC,TRBD2,few,TRBV3-1,TRBJ2-7
CAGSKGQGGGETQYF,TGCGCCGGCAGCAAAGGCCAGGGGGGAGGAGAGACCCAGTACTTC,-,-,TRBV5-1,TRBJ2-5
CAISEGGLGEQFF,TGTGCCATCAGTGAGGGAGGGTTAGGTGAGCAGTTCTTC,-,-,TRBV10-3,TRBJ2-1
CASSFSSGATDQPQHF,TGTGCCAGCAGTTTTTCTTCAGGGGCGACAGATCAGCCCCAGCATTTT,-,few,TRBV12-3/TRBV12-4,TRBJ1-5
CASSQAGQSNEQFF,TGCGCCAGCAGCCAAGCCGGACAGAGCAATGAGCAGTTCTTC,-,-,TRBV4-1,TRBJ2-1
CASSEGGRAEQFF,TGTGCCAGCAGTGAAGGCGGGAGAGCTGAGCAGTTCTTC,TRBD2,few,TRBV2,TRBJ2-1
CASTRGGAVYEQYF,TGTGCCAGCACCAGAGGGGGGGCAGTTTACGAGCAGTACTTC,-,-,TRBV2,TRBJ2-7
CSVPRGGGSYEQYF,TGCAGCGTTCCCCGGGGTGGCGGCTCCTACGAGCAGTACTTC,-,few,TRBV29-1,TRBJ2-7
CSAKDRGGDTQYF,TGCAGTGCTAAAGACAGGGGGGGAGATACGCAGTATTTT,TRBD1,-,TRBV20-1,TRBJ2-3
CASRFGAENTEAFF,TGCGCCAGCAGGTTTGGGGCGGAGAACACTGAAGCTTTCTTT,-,few,TRBV5-1,TRBJ1-1
CSVEVSGDTSYEQYF,TGCAGCGTTGAAGTCTCCGGGGACACCTCCTACGAGCAGTACTTC,-,-,TRBV29-1,TRBJ2-7
CASSTRGSMNTEAFF,TGTGCCAGCAGTACCCGGGGATCCATGAACACTGAAGCTTTCTTT,-,once,TRBV12-3/TRBV12-4,TRBJ1-1
CASSLEYLTPLHF,TGTGCCAGCAGCTTAGAATATCTGACACCCCTCCACTTT,-,-,TRBV7-9,TRBJ1-6
CASSLVVAGGSGDTQYF,TGTGCCAGCAGCTTAGTCGTAGCGGGGGGATCGGGAGATACGCAGTATTTT,TRBD2,-,TRBV13,TRBJ2-3
CASSPGQGYQETQYF,TGTGCCAGCAGCCCGGGACAGGGGTACCAAGAGACCCAGTACTTC,TRBD1,few,TRBV28,TRBJ2-5
CASSLTGGRWDEQFF,TGTGCCAGCAGTTTAACCGGCGGGAGGTGGGATGAGCAGTTCTTC,TRBD2,-,TRBV28,TRBJ2-1
CASSFVSPFPPTDPETGVGEKLFF,TGTGCCAGCAGTTTTGTCTCACCTTTCCCCCCAACAGACCCAGAGACAGGGGTGGGGGAAAAACTGTTTTTT,TRBD1,few,TRBV28,TRBJ1-4
CASSQTPGRTTNEKLFF,TGCGCCAGCAGCCAAACCCCAGGGAGGACAACTAATGAAAAACTGTTTTTT,-,-,TRBV4-1,TRBJ1-4
CSARTSGSDEQFF,TGCAGCGCTCGGACTAGCGGGAGTGATGAGCAGTTCTTC,TRBD2,few,TRBV29-1,TRBJ2-1
CASSSPRDRAPRGGELFF,TGTGCCAGCAGCTCCCCCCGGGACAGGGCTCCGAGAGGCGGGGAGCTGTTCTTT,TRBD1,few,TRBV7-2,TRBJ2-2
CASSLPFGLAQETQYF,TGTGCCAGCAGTTTACCCTTCGGACTAGCGCAAGAGACCCAGTACTTC,TRBD2,few,TRBV28,TRBJ2-5
CATNLAGGPYNEQFF,TGTGCCACCAATCTAGCGGGGGGGCCATACAATGAGCAGTTCTTC,TRBD2,-,TRBV7-3,TRBJ2-1
CASSPRLGQDYGYTF,TGCGCCAGCAGTCCAAGATTGGGTCAAGACTATGGCTACACCTTC,-,-,TRBV4-3,TRBJ1-2
CASSQSPGLGRDEQFF,TGTGCCAGCAGCCAATCCCCGGGACTAGGTCGCGATGAGCAGTTCTTC,TRBD2,-,TRBV14,TRBJ2-1
CASSLVALLTGPGGHVKNIQYF,TGTGCCAGCAGCTTAGTCGCCCTACTGACAGGGCCCGGGGGCCATGTCAAAAACATTCAGTACTTC,-,-,TRBV7-8,TRBJ2-4
CASSLDMGGYEQYF,TGCGCCAGCAGCCTGGACATGGGGGGCTACGAGCAGTACTTC,-,-,TRBV5-1,TRBJ2-7
CSVGGLGAYEQYF,TGCAGCGTTGGCGGGCTAGGAGCCTACGAGCAGTACTTC,-,few,TRBV29-1,TRBJ2-7
CASSLSWGGNTEAFF,TGTGCCAGCAGTTTATCATGGGGGGGGAACACTGAAGCTTTCTTT,-,-,TRBV28,TRBJ1-1
CASSVGTGGGGYTF,TGTGCCAGCAGCGTAGGCACAGGGGGCGGTGGCTACACCTTC,TRBD1,-,TRBV9,TRBJ1-2
CAITTKMNTEAFF,TGTGCCATCACCACTAAAATGAACACTGAAGCTTTCTTT,-,few,TRBV10-3,TRBJ1-1
CASERGDIYTDTQYF,TGTGCTAGTGAGAGGGGGGACATCTACACAGATACGCAGTATTTT,-,-,TRBV12-5,TRBJ2-3
CSASRGDEQYF,TGCAGTGCTAGCAGGGGGGACGAGCAGTACTTC,-,-,TRBV20-1,TRBJ2-7
CASSGGWETQYF,TGTGCCAGCTCGGGGGGGTGGGAGACCCAGTACTTC,TRBD2,many,TRBV12-3/TRBV12-4,TRBJ2-5
CASSHRDTEAFF,TGTGCCAGCAGTCACAGGGATACTGAAGCTTTCTTT,-,-,TRBV6-5,TRBJ1-1
CASSDVGQGLGYEQYF,TGTGCCAGCAGTGACGTGGGACAGGGACTAGGATACGAGCAGTACTTC,-,few,TRBV6-1,TRBJ2-7
CATRGEAEKLFF,TGTGCCACTCGGGGGGAAGCTGAAAAACTGTTTTTT,-,once,TRBV12-3/TRBV12-4,TRBJ1-4
CASSGDLLRPADNEQFF,TGTGCCAGCAGCGGGGACCTTCTCCGGCCGGCTGACAATGAGCAGTTCTTC,-,few,TRBV7-9,TRBJ2-1
CASSPLDQETRYF,TGTGCCAGCAGCCCCCTCGACCAAGAGACCCGGTACTTC,-,few,TRBV11-3,TRBJ2-5
CSSGADNEQFF,TGCAGTAGTGGGGCGGACAATGAGCAGTTCTTC,-,-,TRBV20-1,TRBJ2-1
CASSPRGGGETQYF,TGCGCCAGCAGCCCCAGGGGAGGAGGTGAGACCCAGTACTTC,-,once,TRBV5-1,TRBJ2-5
CSVDGEEETQYF,TGCAGCGTTGATGGGGAGGAAGAGACCCAGTACTTC,-,-,TRBV29-1,TRBJ2-5
CASSFRDSGVFGEQFF,TGTGCCAGCAGCTTCAGGGATAGCGGGGTATTTGGTGAGCAGTTCTTC,TRBD2,-,TRBV11-3,TRBJ2-1
CASSSLAGGLYEQYF,TGTGCCAGCAGCTCCCTAGCGGGAGGTTTATACGAGCAGTACTTC,TRBD2,-,TRBV5-6,TRBJ2-7
CASSSSGDTGELFF,TGTGCCAGCAGCTCGTCAGGGGACACCGGGGAGCTGTTTTTT,-,-,TRBV7-2,TRBJ2-2
CASSPRSTGQGRKNIQYF,TGTGCCAGCAGCCCTAGGAGCACGGGACAGGGGAGAAAAAACATTCAGTACTTC,TRBD1,-,TRBV28,TRBJ2-4
CASSSPRDGPFF,TGTGCCAGCAGCTCCCCCCGGGACGGCCCGTTCTTC,-,few,TRBV7-9,TRBJ2-1
CASSYLPLLTDTQYF,TGTGCCAGCAGCTATCTGCCCTTATTGACCGATACGCAGTATTTT,-,-,TRBV12-3/TRBV12-4,TRBJ2-3